One and the same sample provided the 13 T cell receptor beta chains below, sequenced in a study of identical twins. TCRdb reprocessed the 5' RACE reads via MiXCR and lists one record per CDR3 protein. The sample records roughly 710,000 distinct CDR3 sequences, approximately 6% being singletons. The sample comprised naive T cells sorted from blood. The receptor source for this set is a man aged 18 to 30 in good health.

In its sample, this clonotype was seen a few times. The chain is built from TRBV5-1 and TRBJ2-3; 7 bases line up with TRBD2. The CDR3 totals 14 residues. Germline loops: CDR1 SGHRS, CDR2 YFSETQ. Unmatched junction bases numbered 8, after V lost 4 bases and J lost 6 bases. For the CDR3, the DNA is TGCGCCAGCAGCCCGGGACGGGGAGGGGATACGCAGTATTTT. Translating it yields CASSPGRGGDTQYF.

At least ten counts were recorded for this clonotype. This rearrangement joins TRBV6-5 to TRBJ1-4; maybe TRBD1 (6 bases). CDR3 length: 16 amino acids. Germline V CDR1 and CDR2: MNHEY, SVGAGI. The germline V and J ends were trimmed by 2 bases and 2 bases, with 12 bases remaining between them. CDR3 loop: CASSYAHRATNEKLFF. The CDR3 nucleotides are TGTGCCAGCAGTTACGCACACAGGGCCACTAATGAAAAACTGTTTTTT.

In its sample, this clonotype was seen a few times. The V and J genes are TRBV14 and TRBJ1-1; 7 bases align to TRBD1. Per the germline V gene, CDR1 is SGHDN and CDR2 is FVKESK. The J segment lost 6 bases and the V segment lost 2 bases, leaving 6 bases of the junction unmatched. The length of the CDR3 is 14 residues. The CDR3 DNA reads as TGTGCCAGCAGCCAACCAGGGGGTGTCCCTGAAGCTTTCTTT. Its translation is CASSQPGGVPEAFF.

This clonotype was seen ten or more times. V usage is TRBV4-2 and J usage is TRBJ2-3; 8 bases line up with TRBD2. The CDR3 sequence is 15 residues long. Germline CDR1 is LGHNA and CDR2 is YNFKEQ. The trim removed 5 bases at V and 1 base at J, leaving 5 bases unmatched. The CDR3 loop is CASSSLTSGTDTQYF. The CDR3 DNA reads as TGTGCCAGCAGCTCCCTGACTAGCGGCACAGATACGCAGTATTTT.

This chain joins TRBV28 and TRBJ2-1; 10 nucleotides match TRBD2. This CDR3 has 16 amino acids. Trimming removed 5 bases from V and 4 bases from J; junction bases left unmatched: 8. The V gene's germline CDR1 is MDHEN and CDR2 SYDVKM. CDR3 bases: TGTGCCAGCAGTCCAACTAGCGGGATAATGTACAATGAGCAGTTCTTC. It specifies CASSPTSGIMYNEQFF.

V is TRBV20-1 and J is TRBJ2-1; 7 nucleotides align to TRBD2. The CDR3 is 17 residues long. Unmatched junction bases numbered 8, after V lost 0 bases and J lost 0 bases. Germline loops: CDR1 DFQATT, CDR2 SNEGSKA (reference sequence). This CDR3 is CSARDRAGGSSYNEQFF. In DNA, the CDR3 is TGCAGTGCTAGAGATCGTGCGGGCGGGAGCTCCTACAATGAGCAGTTCTTC.

Ten or more counts support this clonotype. The chain employs TRBV29-1 and TRBJ2-3; D not resolved. This CDR3 has 14 residues. V was trimmed by 3 bases and J by 1 base, leaving 11 bases between them. Germline-derived CDR1 and CDR2 are SQVTM and ANQGSEA. DNA of the CDR3: TGCAGCGTTGACGCCAGGATCGGCACAGATACGCAGTATTTT. This gives the protein CSVDARIGTDTQYF.

CDR3 protein: CASRSTNEQYF. CDR3 bases: TGTGCCAGCAGATCAACAAACGAGCAGTACTTC. The rearrangement joins TRBV25-1 to TRBJ2-7; D remains unclear. Trimming stripped 6 bases from V and 5 bases from J, with 8 bases between. The CDR3 runs to 11 residues. In germline, CDR1 is MGHDK, CDR2 SYGVNS.

This clonotype was observed many times. The rearrangement uses TRBV24-1 and TRBJ1-2; D not resolved. CDR1 and CDR2 (germline): KGHDR, SFDVKD. V was cut by 0 bases and J by 5 bases, with 6 bases left in between. The CDR3 covers 13 residues. The CDR3 nucleotides read TGTGCCACCAGTGATTTGCCAGCGTATGGCTACACCTTC. It codes for CATSDLPAYGYTF.

This clonotype was seen a handful of times. The genes are TRBV5-1 and TRBJ2-7; possibly TRBD1 for D (6 bases). Trimming stripped 1 base from V and 5 bases from J, with 19 bases between. The CDR3 is made up of 16 amino acids. Looked up from germline, CDR1 is SGHRS and CDR2 is YFSETQ. CDR3 sequence (DNA): TGCGCCAGCAGCTTGTTCCCGTCGGACAGTGATAACGAGCAGTACTTC. Amino acids: CASSLFPSDSDNEQYF.

This clonotype was recorded a few times. The genes are TRBV24-1 and TRBJ2-5; tentative D call: TRBD2 (5 bases). Trimming removed 5 bases at V and 5 bases at J, with 14 bases between. The CDR3 has 14 residues. CDR1 KGHDR and CDR2 SFDVKD come from the germline V gene. CDR3 sequence reads: CATSATTRGETQYF. The CDR3 DNA reads as TGTGCCACCAGTGCTACGACCCGAGGGGAGACCCAGTACTTC.

This clonotype was picked up many times. The V call is TRBV5-6, the J call TRBJ1-5; a weak D match, TRBD1 (6 bases). The CDR3 has 14 amino acids. CDR1 SGHDT and CDR2 YYEEEE come from the germline V gene. V was trimmed by 4 bases and J by 9 bases, leaving 17 bases between them. The CDR3 nucleotides are TGTGCCAGCAGCCACACAGGGTCCTCGGGGCCCCAGCATTTT. Translation: CASSHTGSSGPQHF.

This clonotype occurred many times. V gene TRBV6-5 combines with J gene TRBJ1-1, with D possibly matching TRBD1 (6 bases). This CDR3 has 12 amino acids. Per germline, CDR1 MNHEY and CDR2 SVGAGI. V was shortened by 6 bases and J by 6 bases, with 11 bases between the two germline ends. The CDR3 nucleotides read TGTGCCAGCAGCAGAGGGACACCTGAAGCTTTCTTT. Its protein product is CASSRGTPEAFF.